Reported below is one T cell receptor beta chain. Its antigen is undetermined. The sample belongs to a study of blood T cells in healthy people across ages. Alongside a J-beta primer mix, a sample-barcoded 5' primer served in a second PCR lasting about 7 to 11 cycles. The authors tagged each cDNA molecule using a template-switch adaptor with 12 random nucleotides. TCRdb fed the 5' RACE reads into MiXCR, producing one record per CDR3 protein. The data show about 750,000 distinct CDR3 sequences, 40% to 65% seen once. Trimming removed 3 bases from V and 1 base from J; junction bases left unmatched: 7. This CDR3 is built from 16 residues. Germline V gene lookup returns CDR1 MDHEN and CDR2 SYDVKM. Study-wide points: Roughly linearly, TCR beta diversity per million T cells fell as age increased. Long-lived donors carried more naive CD4+ cells and greater diversity than aged donors.

The sequence came from a man older than 75 in good health. The chain links TRBV28 to TRBJ2-5; 8 bases align to TRBD1. The sequenced material came from blood. The CDR3 here is CASSFAGGSTQETQYF. CDR3 nucleotide sequence: TGTGCCAGCAGTTTCGCAGGGGGCTCCACCCAAGAGACCCAGTACTTC.